Following are 24 T cell receptor beta chains from one sample sequenced in a study of T cell repertoires in ileal Crohn's disease. Some clones are missing from TCRdb's copy, which holds only in-frame ones; the method was immunoSEQ multiplex PCR. The sample shows 12,000 or so clones, about two thirds of them seen only once. Indicated time point: neoterminal ileum biopsy at postoperative endoscopy, about 6 months after surgery. The specimen was ileal tissue. Receptors were obtained from an adult with Crohn's disease.

This clone came up a few times. The J gene is TRBJ1-4, the V gene TRBV10-1; 8 nucleotides match TRBD1. With V trimmed by 5 bases and J by 4 bases, 6 bases remained unmatched. In germline, CDR1 is WNHNN, CDR2 SYGVQD (reference sequence). This CDR3 is 15 amino acids long. The CDR3 nucleotides read TGCGCCAGCAGTCCGGGACAGGCAGATAATGAAAAACTGTTTTTT. Protein: CASSPGQADNEKLFF.

This chain connects TRBV5-1 to TRBJ1-2; TRBD1 is a possible D gene (6 bases). This CDR3 is built from 14 residues. V was cut by 3 bases and J by 8 bases, with 17 bases left in between. The germline V gene encodes CDR1 SGHRS and CDR2 YFSETQ. The CDR3 spells CASSSGQFNSGYTF. In nucleotides, the CDR3 is TGCGCCAGCAGCTCCGGACAGTTTAATAGCGGCTACACCTTC.

V usage is TRBV4-1 and J usage is TRBJ1-5; D gene unclear. The CDR3 sequence is 15 residues long. Per germline, CDR1 MGHRA and CDR2 YSYEKL. Trimming cost V 1 base and J 0 bases, with 7 bases left between them. CDR3 nucleotides: TGCGCCAGCAGCCAAGGGCAGGTTAGCAATCAGCCCCAGCATTTT. Protein sequence: CASSQGQVSNQPQHF.

The chain has TRBV29-1 and TRBJ2-5; 7 bases map to TRBD2. V was pared by 0 bases and J by 5 bases, with 6 bases of the junction left unmatched. CDR3 length equals 14 residues. Germline V CDR1 and CDR2: SQVTM, ANQGSEA. CDR3 sequence: CSVEDPGGGETQYF. The CDR3, as DNA: TGCAGCGTTGAAGATCCCGGGGGAGGGGAGACCCAGTACTTC.

The chain employs TRBV4-1 and TRBJ2-1, with a possible D match to TRBD2 (5 bases). Trimming stripped 0 bases from V and 4 bases from J, with 13 bases between. CDR3 length: 16 residues. Germline V gene lookup returns CDR1 MGHRA and CDR2 YSYEKL. In DNA, the CDR3 is TGCGCCAGCAGCCAAGATCCTAGCACCGCGTACAATGAGCAGTTCTTC. Translation gives CASSQDPSTAYNEQFF.

The rearrangement uses TRBV27 and TRBJ1-5; 7 nucleotides agree with TRBD1. The CDR3 has 14 amino acids. CDR1 MNHEY and CDR2 SMNVEV come from the germline V gene (reference sequence). Germline trimming cut 5 bases from V and 2 bases from J; bases unmatched to any gene: 3. CDR3: CASSIGQGNQPQHF. CDR3 in DNA: TGTGCCAGCAGTATCGGACAGGGCAATCAGCCCCAGCATTTT.

CDR3 sequence reads: CASSPRQVGSETQYF. The CDR3 DNA reads TGTGCCAGCTCTCCCAGGCAGGTGGGATCCGAGACCCAGTACTTC. The chain recombines TRBV6-1 with TRBJ2-5; D ambiguous. The germline V gene encodes CDR1 MNHNS and CDR2 SASEGT. The CDR3 is 15 residues long. V was cut by 8 bases and J by 5 bases, with 21 bases left in between.

The chain is built from TRBV6-6 and TRBJ1-1; D not resolved. This CDR3 is built from 11 residues. CDR1 is MNHNY and CDR2 is SVGAGI in the germline V gene (reference sequence). The V end lost 6 bases, the J end lost 4 bases, and 6 bases lay between the germline ends. This chain's CDR3 is CASSPFTEAFF. DNA for the CDR3: TGTGCCAGCAGCCCTTTCACTGAAGCTTTCTTT.

V is TRBV27 and J is TRBJ1-6; 9 bases line up with TRBD1. CDR1 and CDR2 (germline): MNHEY, SMNVEV (reference sequence). Germline trimming cut 7 bases from V and 10 bases from J; bases unmatched to any gene: 8. There are 14 residues in the CDR3. The CDR3 region is CASNLGQGRSPLHF. CDR3 sequence (DNA): TGTGCCAGCAACCTGGGACAGGGACGGTCACCCCTCCACTTT.

The chain couples TRBV5-1 to TRBJ2-7; 7 nucleotides align to TRBD2. CDR3 length: 13 amino acids. Germline V lookup: CDR1 SGHRS, CDR2 YFSETQ. V trimming: 2 bases; J trimming: 3 bases; junction bases outside the gene matches: 2. CDR3 sequence reads: CASSFGLVYEQYF. Here the CDR3 DNA reads TGCGCCAGCAGCTTCGGACTAGTCTACGAGCAGTACTTC.

This chain joins TRBV5-6 and TRBJ1-1; possibly TRBD1 for D (6 bases). Germline values: CDR1 SGHDT, CDR2 YYEEEE. The CDR3 covers 16 residues. V lost 2 bases, J lost 5 bases, and 19 bases lay in between. The CDR3 is CASSLGGRAGVTEAFF. The CDR3 DNA reads as TGTGCCAGCAGCTTAGGCGGACGGGCAGGGGTGACTGAAGCTTTCTTT.

This clone was picked up a small number of times. This sequence joins TRBV7-7 and TRBJ2-1; 9 bases fit TRBD2. CDR1 and CDR2 (germline): SSHAT, FNYEAQ (reference sequence). The CDR3 has 15 residues. V dropped 1 base and J dropped 9; count of bases not matched to a gene: 7. CDR3 nucleotide sequence: TGTGCCAGCAGCTTAGAAAGCGGGGGGCGGGGTGAGCAGTTCTTC. Its translation is CASSLESGGRGEQFF.

As concerns this clone: Other DNA sequences in the sample encode the same CDR3. The rearrangement uses TRBV15 and TRBJ1-5, with D perhaps matching TRBD1 (6 bases). From germline, CDR1 is LNHNV and CDR2 YYDKDF (reference sequence). The V and J ends lost 0 bases and 7 bases respectively, with 13 bases between them. This CDR3 region has 15 residues. CDR3 in amino acids: CATSRDGGGGQPQHF. In nucleotides, the CDR3 is TGTGCCACCAGCAGAGATGGCGGGGGGGGCCAGCCCCAGCATTTT.

The rearrangement joins TRBV18 to TRBJ2-2; perhaps TRBD2 as D (6 bases). There are 16 residues in the CDR3. The germline gives CDR1 KGHSH, CDR2 LQKENI. The V end was cut by 2 bases, the J end by 4 bases, with 14 bases between. CDR3: CASSPNAGSSTGELFF. The CDR3 nucleotides are TGTGCCAGCTCACCAAACGCGGGGTCATCCACCGGGGAGCTGTTTTTT.

V and J are TRBV28 and TRBJ2-7; tentatively, D is TRBD1 (6 bases). This CDR3 contains 14 residues. V gave up 6 bases and J gave up 7 bases, with 19 bases separating them. CDR1 is MDHEN and CDR2 is SYDVKM in the germline V gene. CDR3 DNA: TGTGCCAGCAGCCCCGGGCCAGGGGATGGGGAGCAGTACTTC. Translated: CASSPGPGDGEQYF.

The J gene is TRBJ1-1, the V gene TRBV7-3; D call uncertain. The germline V and J ends were trimmed by 5 bases and 5 bases, with 12 bases remaining between them. The CDR3 is 13 residues long. CDR1 is SGHTA and CDR2 is FQGTGA in the germline V gene. CDR3 sequence (DNA): TGTGCCAGCAGCATACGGACGGATACTGAAGCTTTCTTT. This gives the protein CASSIRTDTEAFF.

This clone was observed a single time. This chain connects TRBV2 to TRBJ2-3; possibly TRBD2 for D (5 bases). The CDR3 has 15 amino acids. Germline CDR1 SNHLY, CDR2 FYNNEI. Trimming took off 4 bases at V and 0 bases at J, with 11 bases between the two ends. The CDR3 DNA is TGTGCCAGCAGTGGTTCCGGCGGGAGCACAGATACGCAGTATTTT. This translates into CASSGSGGSTDTQYF.

This clone is medium-sized within its sample. The chain is built from TRBV11-2 and TRBJ2-7; D is perhaps TRBD2 (6 bases). V shed 7 bases and J shed 2 bases, with 15 bases lying between them. This CDR3 region has 14 residues. Germline CDR1 reads SGHAT; CDR2 reads FQNNGV. The CDR3 reads CASTRPGLTYEQYF. For the CDR3, the DNA is TGTGCCAGCACCCGACCGGGACTTACCTACGAGCAGTACTTC.

The rearrangement joins TRBV11-1 to TRBJ1-1; D is undetermined. This CDR3 comprises 17 residues. The ends were cut back, 4 bases at V and 1 base at J, with 19 bases in the middle. Germline V gene data show CDR1 as SGHAT and CDR2 as FQDESV (reference sequence). CDR3 protein: CASSSGGVFGGNTEAFF. The CDR3 DNA is TGTGCCAGCAGCTCGGGTGGTGTATTTGGCGGGAACACTGAAGCTTTCTTT. Complete variable domain (other parts from reference TRBV11-1 and TRBJ1-1): EAEVAQSPRYKITEKSQAVAFWCDPISGHATLYWYRQILGQGPELLVQFQDESVVDDSQLPKDRFSAERLKGVDSTLKIQPAELGDSAMYLCASSSGGVFGGNTEAFFGQGTRLTVV.

V is TRBV5-1 and J is TRBJ1-6; D not resolved. The CDR3 is 14 amino acids. The V end lost 1 base, the J end lost 8 bases, and 10 bases lay between the germline ends. Per germline, CDR1 SGHRS and CDR2 YFSETQ. CDR3 in DNA: TGCGCCAGCAGCTTGTCTCTCGGGGATTCACCCCTCCACTTT. It translates to CASSLSLGDSPLHF.

V is TRBV11-2 and J is TRBJ2-7; TRBD1 aligns across 9 bases. Germline V gene data show CDR1 as SGHAT and CDR2 as FQNNGV. The CDR3 extends over 14 amino acids. V shed 6 bases and J 1 base; nucleotides not matched to a gene: 4. CDR3 amino acids: CASSLQGASYEQYF. As DNA, the CDR3 is TGTGCCAGCAGTTTACAGGGGGCATCCTACGAGCAGTACTTC.

The chain combines TRBV6-4 with TRBJ2-1; 8 nucleotides align to TRBD2. J gave up 7 bases and V 6 bases, and 5 bases lay outside the gene matches. The CDR3 extends over 13 amino acids. Germline V gene sequence: CDR1 MRHNA, CDR2 SNTAGT. CDR3: CASSGGAWNEQFF. The CDR3 nucleotides are TGTGCCAGCAGCGGGGGGGCCTGGAATGAGCAGTTCTTC.

This clone has only a few counts. The V call is TRBV4-2, the J call TRBJ1-1; D is uncertain. The germline V gene encodes CDR1 LGHNA and CDR2 YNFKEQ. This CDR3 has 15 residues. The V end lost 1 base, the J end lost 1 base, and 10 bases lay between the germline ends. The CDR3 loop reads CASSQGSEPNTEAFF. CDR3 in DNA: TGTGCCAGCAGCCAAGGTTCAGAGCCGAACACTGAAGCTTTCTTT.

This clone was detected only a few times. The chain joins TRBV7-8 to TRBJ2-2; tentatively, D is TRBD2 (6 bases). Trimming left V 2 bases short and J 2 bases short, with 15 bases between. Germline-derived CDR1 and CDR2 are SGHVS and FQNEAQ. The CDR3 has 17 amino acids. The CDR3 spells CASSLSLQGTNTGELFF. The CDR3 DNA is TGTGCCAGCAGCTTATCCCTCCAAGGGACTAACACCGGGGAGCTGTTTTTT.